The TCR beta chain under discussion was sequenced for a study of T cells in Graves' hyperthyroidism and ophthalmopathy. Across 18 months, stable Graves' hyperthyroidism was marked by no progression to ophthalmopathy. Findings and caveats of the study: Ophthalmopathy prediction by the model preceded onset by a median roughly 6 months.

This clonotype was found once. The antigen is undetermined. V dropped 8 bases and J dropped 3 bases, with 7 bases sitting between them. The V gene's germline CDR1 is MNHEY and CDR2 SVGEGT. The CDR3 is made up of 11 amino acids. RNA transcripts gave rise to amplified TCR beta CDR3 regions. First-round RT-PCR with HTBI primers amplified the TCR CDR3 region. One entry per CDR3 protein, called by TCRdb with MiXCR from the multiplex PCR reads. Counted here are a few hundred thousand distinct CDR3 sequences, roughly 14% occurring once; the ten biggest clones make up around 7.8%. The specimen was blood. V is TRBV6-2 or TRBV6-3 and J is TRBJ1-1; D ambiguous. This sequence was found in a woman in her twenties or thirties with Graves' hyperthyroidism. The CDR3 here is CASGEYTEAFF. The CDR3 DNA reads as TGTGCCAGCGGTGAATACACTGAAGCTTTCTTT.